One sample yielded the 20 T cell receptor beta chains listed below, sequenced in a study of blood T cell repertoires in COVID-19. Some clones are missing from TCRdb's copy, which holds only in-frame ones; the method was immunoSEQ multiplex PCR. The table includes around 300,000 clones, around 88% detected once. Material for sequencing was PBMCs or T cells enriched from blood (not recorded which). Receptor source: a woman in her thirties or forties who had recovered from COVID-19.

This chain joins TRBV5-6 and TRBJ1-5; 9 positions agree with TRBD1. V gave up 2 bases and J gave up 1 base; unmatched junction bases: 4. This CDR3 is 16 amino acids long. Germline assignment: CDR1 SGHDT and CDR2 YYEEEE. CDR3 sequence reads: CASSLQGAVSNQPQHF. DNA for the CDR3: TGTGCCAGCAGCTTACAGGGGGCGGTAAGCAATCAGCCCCAGCATTTT.

The rearrangement links TRBV2 to TRBJ1-4; possible D gene TRBD1, 5 bases. CDR1 is SNHLY, CDR2 FYNNEI, per germline. Between the trimmed V and J ends, which lost 1 base and 7 bases, there was a span of 13 bases. The CDR3 is 15 amino acids. CDR3 sequence (DNA): TGTGCCAGCAGTGAAGAGTCAGGGTGGGGTGAAAAACTGTTTTTT. This translates into CASSEESGWGEKLFF.

The V and J genes are TRBV12-3 or TRBV12-4 and TRBJ2-7; TRBD2 aligns across 9 bases. The CDR3 length is 13 residues. V shed 4 bases and J 5 bases; nucleotides not matched to a gene: 3. The CDR3 nucleotides read TGTGCCAGCAGTTCGCGGGAGGGAAACGAGCAGTACTTC. Translation gives CASSSREGNEQYF.

V usage is TRBV21-1 and J usage is TRBJ1-5; the DNA was not compared with TRBD1, the D call given in the table. TRBV21-1 is assigned pseudogene status. The CDR3 runs to 13 residues. Here the CDR3 reads CASSRTGYQPQHF. CDR3 DNA: TGTGCCAGCAGCAGAACAGGGTATCAGCCCCAGCATTTT.

The V and J genes are TRBV20-1 and TRBJ2-7, with 9 bases lining up with TRBD2. Germline V gene sequence: CDR1 DFQATT, CDR2 SNEGSKA (reference sequence). CDR3 length: 11 residues. This chain's CDR3 is CSGGRVNEQYF. The CDR3 DNA sequence: TGCTCCGGCGGGAGGGTTAACGAGCAGTACTTC.

This clone has at least ten counts. This chain uses TRBV4-2 with TRBJ1-4; D gene uncertain. CDR3 length: 13 residues. Germline lookup yields CDR1 LGHNA and CDR2 YNFKEQ. V lost 8 bases to trimming and J lost 3 bases, with 10 bases between them. The CDR3 region is CASGGSPNEKLFF. The CDR3 DNA sequence: TGTGCCAGCGGTGGCTCCCCTAATGAAAAACTGTTTTTT.

This clone has only a few counts. J is TRBJ1-4 and V is TRBV12-3 or TRBV12-4; D is ambiguous. This CDR3 is built from 13 residues. V gave up 4 bases and J gave up 7 bases, with 10 bases separating them. For the CDR3, the DNA is TGTGCCAGCAGTTCATCCATTTCTGAAAAACTGTTTTTT. It yields the protein CASSSSISEKLFF.

This chain links TRBV19 with TRBJ1-4, with a tentative D call TRBD1 (5 bases). The CDR3 loop spans 16 amino acids. Germline loops: CDR1 LNHDA, CDR2 SQIVND (reference sequence). The V and J ends lost 5 bases and 2 bases respectively, with 15 bases between them. CDR3 in amino acids: CASSEVGATTNEKLFF. In DNA form, the CDR3 reads TGTGCCAGTAGTGAGGTTGGGGCCACGACTAATGAAAAACTGTTTTTT.

The genes are TRBV27 and TRBJ2-3, with 11 bases lining up with TRBD2. This CDR3 is built from 18 residues. V shed 3 bases, J shed 4 bases, and the junction held 12 bases outside the gene matches. CDR1 is MNHEY, CDR2 SMNVEV, per germline (reference sequence). In DNA form, the CDR3 reads TGTGCCAGCAGTTTTCACCTACTAGCGGGAGCTTCGCCAGATACGCAGTATTTT. Protein product: CASSFHLLAGASPDTQYF.

This clone was observed a single time. V is TRBV7-2 and J is TRBJ1-6, with D possibly matching TRBD1 (5 bases). V was clipped by 1 base and J by 7 bases, with 14 bases between them. The CDR3 is 16 residues long. Germline V gene sequence: CDR1 SGHTA, CDR2 FQGNSA. The CDR3 loop is CASSLEGPGMNSPLHF. In nucleotides, the CDR3 is TGTGCCAGCAGCTTAGAGGGTCCAGGGATGAATTCACCCCTCCACTTT.

The gene calls are TRBV19 and TRBJ1-5, with D possibly being TRBD1 (6 bases). CDR3 length equals 15 residues. Germline CDR1 reads LNHDA; CDR2 reads SQIVND (reference sequence). Trimming took off 0 bases at V and 6 bases at J, with 12 bases between the two ends. CDR3 nucleotides: TGTGCCAGTAGTATAGATCTCTGGGGGCGTCAGCCCCAGCATTTT. Protein: CASSIDLWGRQPQHF.

This CDR3 reads CASSLTENQPQHF. CDR3 nucleotides: TGTGCCAGCAGCTTGACAGAGAATCAGCCCCAGCATTTT. The chain is built from TRBV5-5 and TRBJ1-5; D unclear. Trimming left V 1 base short and J 4 bases short, with 6 bases between. CDR1 and CDR2 from the germline V gene are SGHKS and YYEKEE (reference sequence). The CDR3 extends over 13 amino acids.

The chain joins TRBV9 to TRBJ2-3; 8 bases fit TRBD2. V was clipped by 3 bases and J by 3 bases; unmatched bases: 9. CDR3 length: 16 residues. Germline CDR1 reads SGDLS; CDR2 reads YYNGEE. The CDR3 coding sequence is TGTGCCAGCAGCGAGACCCAGCGGGAGAGGACAGATACGCAGTATTTT. Protein sequence: CASSETQRERTDTQYF.

The CDR3, as DNA: TGTGCCAGCAGCCAAGGCCAGGGGCTTACGAGTGGCTACACCTTC. It yields the protein CASSQGQGLTSGYTF. The chain carries TRBV4-2 and TRBJ1-2; maybe TRBD1 (6 bases). Germline loops: CDR1 LGHNA, CDR2 YNFKEQ. V lost 1 base and J lost 7, with 16 bases in between. The CDR3 has 15 amino acids.

This chain connects TRBV7-9 to TRBJ2-7, with TRBD2 as a possible D gene (6 bases). The CDR3 is 15 amino acids. Germline CDR1 and CDR2: SEHNR and FQNEAQ (reference sequence). The V end lost 5 bases, the J end lost 7 bases, and 21 bases lay between the germline ends. The DNA of the CDR3 is TGTGCCAGCAGCCCGACCGGGTTAGAGGCGGGGGAGCAGTACTTC. Amino acids: CASSPTGLEAGEQYF.

The chain carries TRBV7-9 and TRBJ2-3; 8 bases align to TRBD2. The germline V gene has CDR1 SEHNR and CDR2 FQNEAQ (reference sequence). The CDR3 runs 17 residues. V was pared by 5 bases and J by 6 bases, with 16 bases of the junction left unmatched. The CDR3 sequence: CASSPPRPAGGGDTQYF. The CDR3 bases are TGTGCCAGCAGCCCCCCCAGGCCGGCGGGAGGAGGGGATACGCAGTATTTT.

The V gene is TRBV10-3, the J gene TRBJ2-5; the match to TRBD1 covers 7 bases. V lost 0 bases, J lost 5 bases, and 9 bases stayed unmatched. CDR3 size: 16 residues. Germline V lookup: CDR1 ENHRY, CDR2 SYGVKD. CDR3 bases: TGTGCCATCAGTGAGTCCCCGACAGGGTTTGAGGAGACCCAGTACTTC. This translates into CAISESPTGFEETQYF.

V gene TRBV2 combines with J gene TRBJ1-5, with D unresolved. The CDR3 loop spans 13 amino acids. V was cut by 6 bases and J by 7 bases, with 13 bases left in between. Per germline, CDR1 SNHLY and CDR2 FYNNEI. For the CDR3, the DNA is TGTGCCAGCAGAGGTGACAATTTACAGCCCCAGCATTTT. Translation gives CASRGDNLQPQHF.

The V and J genes are TRBV21-1 and TRBJ2-7; the table's TRBD2 call for D was not verified on the DNA. TRBV21-1 is recorded as a pseudogene. The CDR3 spans 14 residues. CDR3: CASRGGAWPREQYF. The DNA for the CDR3 is TGTGCCAGCAGGGGGGGAGCCTGGCCTCGGGAGCAGTACTTC.

The chain is built from TRBV11-1 and TRBJ2-4; 10 bases fit TRBD2. CDR3 length: 16 amino acids. V was clipped by 1 base and J by 3 bases; unmatched bases: 3. CDR1 is SGHAT, CDR2 FQDESV, per germline (reference sequence). CDR3 nucleotides: TGTGCCAGCAGCTTAGTAGCGGGAGGCTTCAAAAACATTCAGTACTTC. It specifies CASSLVAGGFKNIQYF.